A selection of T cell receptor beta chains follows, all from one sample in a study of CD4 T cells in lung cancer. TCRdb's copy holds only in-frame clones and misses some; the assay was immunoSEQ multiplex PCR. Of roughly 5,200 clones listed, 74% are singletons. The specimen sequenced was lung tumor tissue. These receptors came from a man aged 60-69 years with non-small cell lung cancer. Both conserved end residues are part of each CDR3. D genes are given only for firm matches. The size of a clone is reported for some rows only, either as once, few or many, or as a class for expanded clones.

CDR3 DNA: TGCGCCAGCAGTCCCCGGGGGGGGGAGGTCTGGAATGAGCAGTTCTTC
CDR3 protein: CASSPRGGEVWNEQFF
D gene: TRBD2
clone size: once
V gene: TRBV5-1
J gene: TRBJ2-1

CDR3 DNA: TGCAGCGTTGGGAAGGCACCGGGACAGGGCTACAATGAGCAGTTCTTC
CDR3 protein: CSVGKAPGQGYNEQFF
D gene: TRBD1
clone size: .
V gene: TRBV29-1
J gene: TRBJ2-1

CDR3 DNA: TGTGCCAGCAGCTTAGCGCTCACTAGCAATGAGCAGTTCTTC
CDR3 protein: CASSLALTSNEQFF
D gene: .
clone size: few
V gene: TRBV7-8
J gene: TRBJ2-1

CDR3 DNA: TGTGCCAGCAGCTTAGACGGGACAGCTGCCTACGAGCAGTACTTC
CDR3 protein: CASSLDGTAAYEQYF
D gene: TRBD1
clone size: .
V gene: TRBV7-3
J gene: TRBJ2-7

CDR3 DNA: TGTGCCAGCAGACCCACCTCTAGCGGGAGTACAGATACGCAGTATTTT
CDR3 protein: CASRPTSSGSTDTQYF
D gene: TRBD2
clone size: .
V gene: TRBV6-6
J gene: TRBJ2-3

CDR3 DNA: TGCGCCAGCAGGAACAGGGATTCACCCCTCCACTTT
CDR3 protein: CASRNRDSPLHF
D gene: .
clone size: once
V gene: TRBV5-1
J gene: TRBJ1-6

CDR3 DNA: TGTGCCAGCAGTCCGGGGACAGGGGGCCACTCACCCCTCCACTTT
CDR3 protein: CASSPGTGGHSPLHF
D gene: TRBD1
clone size: .
V gene: TRBV27
J gene: TRBJ1-6

CDR3 DNA: TGTGCCAGCTCCCAACAGGGGGTCGGCTATGGCTACACCTTC
CDR3 protein: CASSQQGVGYGYTF
D gene: TRBD1
clone size: .
V gene: TRBV18
J gene: TRBJ1-2

CDR3 DNA: TGTGCCAGTAGTGCGGGGTATAACTATGGCTACACCTTC
CDR3 protein: CASSAGYNYGYTF
D gene: .
clone size: .
V gene: TRBV19
J gene: TRBJ1-2

CDR3 DNA: TGTGCCAGCAGGCTGACAGTTAACTCTGGAAACACCATATATTTT
CDR3 protein: CASRLTVNSGNTIYF
D gene: .
clone size: .
V gene: TRBV27
J gene: TRBJ1-3

CDR3 DNA: TGTGCCAGCAGCTTCGTAGACAGGGACCTAGATACGCAGTATTTT
CDR3 protein: CASSFVDRDLDTQYF
D gene: TRBD1
clone size: .
V gene: TRBV5-8
J gene: TRBJ2-3

CDR3 DNA: TGTGCCAGCAGCGATCAGGGCAATCAGCCCCAGCATTTT
CDR3 protein: CASSDQGNQPQHF
D gene: .
clone size: .
V gene: TRBV7-9
J gene: TRBJ1-5

CDR3 DNA: TGTGCCAGCAGTTTACCCGGGGGGGACACTGAAGCTTTCTTT
CDR3 protein: CASSLPGGDTEAFF
D gene: .
clone size: .
V gene: TRBV28
J gene: TRBJ1-1

CDR3 DNA: TGTGCCTGGAGAGGAGTGGCTCCTGGCTACACCTTC
CDR3 protein: CAWRGVAPGYTF
D gene: .
clone size: .
V gene: TRBV30
J gene: TRBJ1-2

CDR3 DNA: TGTGCCAGCATGGGGAGGGTTGATGGCTACACCTTC
CDR3 protein: CASMGRVDGYTF
D gene: .
clone size: .
V gene: TRBV25-1
J gene: TRBJ1-2

CDR3 DNA: TGTGCCAGCAGCCCACAGGGGGCCGGCAATCAGCCCCAGCATTTT
CDR3 protein: CASSPQGAGNQPQHF
D gene: TRBD1
clone size: .
V gene: TRBV27
J gene: TRBJ1-5

CDR3 DNA: TGTGCCATCAGTCCCGGAGGGGGGGAGCTGTTTTTT
CDR3 protein: CAISPGGGELFF
D gene: .
clone size: .
V gene: TRBV10-3
J gene: TRBJ2-2

CDR3 DNA: TGTGCCAGCAGCCAAGCCGGGACGGGGGTAGGCTACACCTTC
CDR3 protein: CASSQAGTGVGYTF
D gene: .
clone size: .
V gene: TRBV14
J gene: TRBJ1-2

CDR3 DNA: TGTGCCAGCTCACCGGACAGGGGAGCGGGGGACATTCAGTACTTC
CDR3 protein: CASSPDRGAGDIQYF
D gene: .
clone size: .
V gene: TRBV18
J gene: TRBJ2-4

CDR3 DNA: TGTGCCAGTGTGAACTTTCAAGCCTACAATGAGCAGTTCTTC
CDR3 protein: CASVNFQAYNEQFF
D gene: .
clone size: .
V gene: TRBV6-1
J gene: TRBJ2-1

CDR3 DNA: TGTGCCAGCAGTGAAAGGGCCGGGACAGTGACAAACATTCAGTACTTC
CDR3 protein: CASSERAGTVTNIQYF
D gene: TRBD1
clone size: .
V gene: TRBV6-1
J gene: TRBJ2-4

CDR3 DNA: TGTGCCAGCAGTTTACCCGGGGGGAACACTGAAGCTTTCTTT
CDR3 protein: CASSLPGGNTEAFF
D gene: .
clone size: .
V gene: TRBV28
J gene: TRBJ1-1

CDR3 DNA: TGTGCCAGCAGCCCAGGGACTAGCGGGAGGGAGTACCAAGAGACCCAGTACTTC
CDR3 protein: CASSPGTSGREYQETQYF
D gene: TRBD2
clone size: .
V gene: TRBV11-2
J gene: TRBJ2-5

CDR3 DNA: TGTGCCAGCAGTGATGGGAGAGGGCACACCGGGGAGCTGTTTTTT
CDR3 protein: CASSDGRGHTGELFF
D gene: .
clone size: .
V gene: TRBV25-1
J gene: TRBJ2-2

CDR3 DNA: TGTGCCAGCAGTGCCACTAGCGGGAGTCACAATGAGCAGTTCTTC
CDR3 protein: CASSATSGSHNEQFF
D gene: TRBD2
clone size: .
V gene: TRBV6-1
J gene: TRBJ2-1

CDR3 DNA: TGTGCCAGTAAGAACAGGGGGCGTGAAGGCTACACCTTC
CDR3 protein: CASKNRGREGYTF
D gene: TRBD1
clone size: .
V gene: TRBV19
J gene: TRBJ1-2

CDR3 DNA: TGTGCCAGCCGAACAGGCGAAACTTACTATGGCTACACCTTC
CDR3 protein: CASRTGETYYGYTF
D gene: .
clone size: few
V gene: TRBV27
J gene: TRBJ1-2

CDR3 DNA: TGTGCCAGCAGTTTAGAGCACGAGCAGTACTTC
CDR3 protein: CASSLEHEQYF
D gene: .
clone size: .
V gene: TRBV28
J gene: TRBJ2-7

CDR3 DNA: TGTGCCAGCAGCCCCAGAGGGCGGCGGGAGGGCCGTGAGCAGTTCTTC
CDR3 protein: CASSPRGRREGREQFF
D gene: TRBD2
clone size: once
V gene: TRBV7-8
J gene: TRBJ2-1

CDR3 DNA: TGCAGCGTGAAGACAGGGGTCAATCAGCCCCAGCATTTT
CDR3 protein: CSVKTGVNQPQHF
D gene: TRBD1
clone size: .
V gene: TRBV29-1
J gene: TRBJ1-5

CDR3 DNA: TGTGCCAGCAGTGAAAGGCTTCACTCGGACACGGGCTCCTACGAGCAGTACTTC
CDR3 protein: CASSERLHSDTGSYEQYF
D gene: .
clone size: .
V gene: TRBV6-1
J gene: TRBJ2-7

CDR3 DNA: TGTGCCAGCAGTGGGGTGGTACAGGGGGTAAAGACCCAGTACTTC
CDR3 protein: CASSGVVQGVKTQYF
D gene: TRBD1
clone size: .
V gene: TRBV25-1
J gene: TRBJ2-5

CDR3 DNA: TGTGCCTGGGGCTTGAATGAGCAGTTCTTC
CDR3 protein: CAWGLNEQFF
D gene: .
clone size: .
V gene: TRBV30
J gene: TRBJ2-1

CDR3 DNA: TGCGCCAGCAGCTTCGGACAGGGGAAGAACACTGAAGCTTTCTTT
CDR3 protein: CASSFGQGKNTEAFF
D gene: TRBD1
clone size: few
V gene: TRBV5-1
J gene: TRBJ1-1

CDR3 DNA: TGTGCCAGCAGTTTAAGCCGGGGGACTAATGAAAAACTGTTTTTT
CDR3 protein: CASSLSRGTNEKLFF
D gene: .
clone size: once
V gene: TRBV28
J gene: TRBJ1-4

CDR3 DNA: TGTGCCAGTAGTCCCGGGACAGGGGCCACAGATACGCAGTATTTT
CDR3 protein: CASSPGTGATDTQYF
D gene: TRBD1
clone size: .
V gene: TRBV19
J gene: TRBJ2-3

CDR3 DNA: TGTGCCAGTAGTATAGATAAGAGACTAGGTTCCTACGAGCAGTACTTC
CDR3 protein: CASSIDKRLGSYEQYF
D gene: .
clone size: .
V gene: TRBV19
J gene: TRBJ2-7

CDR3 DNA: TGTGCCAGCTCAACCAGGAACGGACAGGGGGTGTCTGGCTACACCTTC
CDR3 protein: CASSTRNGQGVSGYTF
D gene: TRBD1
clone size: .
V gene: TRBV18
J gene: TRBJ1-2

CDR3 DNA: TGCGCGAGAGATACTAGCGCTAAAGAAAGGGGGAACATTCAGTACTTC
CDR3 protein: CARDTSAKERGNIQYF
D gene: .
clone size: .
V gene: TRBV23-1
J gene: TRBJ2-4

CDR3 DNA: TGTGCCAGCAGCGTTGGGGGGACAGATACGCAGTATTTT
CDR3 protein: CASSVGGTDTQYF
D gene: .
clone size: .
V gene: TRBV9
J gene: TRBJ2-3

CDR3 DNA: TGCGCCAGCAGTGCACCGACAGGCCCCTACGAGCAGTACTTC
CDR3 protein: CASSAPTGPYEQYF
D gene: .
clone size: .
V gene: TRBV10-1
J gene: TRBJ2-7

CDR3 DNA: TGTGCCAGCAGCGTGACCGGGACTAGACAAGAGACCCAGTACTTC
CDR3 protein: CASSVTGTRQETQYF
D gene: TRBD2
clone size: few
V gene: TRBV9
J gene: TRBJ2-5